This T cell receptor beta chain was sequenced in a study of shared clonotypes between healthy human individuals. Overall study findings and caveats: How much donors shared clonotypes was expected to be affected by sequencing depth.

The CDR3 has 14 residues. The V segment lost 6 bases and the J segment 8 bases; nucleotides outside the gene matches: 10. Germline lookup yields CDR1 KGHSH and CDR2 LQKENI. This clone was counted ten times or more. The antigen remains undetermined. Libraries were prepared by immunoSEQ multiplex PCR; TCRdb keeps only in-frame clonotypes and omits some of them. The data hold some 490,000 clones, with 78% observed a single time. Sequencing was carried out using PBMCs. The clonotype was recovered from a woman in her thirties or forties in good health. Some clones in this sample may be carry-over from other donors' samples. The J gene is TRBJ1-2, the V gene TRBV18; 9 bases are shared with TRBD1. The CDR3 sequence: CASSPQQGASGYTF. The CDR3 DNA is TGTGCCAGCTCCCCCCAACAGGGGGCGTCGGGCTACACCTTC. Full variable domain (remainder filled in from reference TRBV18 and TRBJ1-2): NAGVMQNPRHLVRRRGQEARLRCSPMKGHSHVYWYRQLPEEGLKFMVYLQKENIIDESGMPKERFSAEFPKEGPSILRIQQVVRGDSAAYFCASSPQQGASGYTFGSGTRLTVV.